This TCR beta chain is from a study of blood T cell repertoires in COVID-19. Study information: Nucleic acid was either cDNA or gDNA, and it came from T cells, B-cell-depleted T cells, or PBMCs.

V was cut by 10 bases and J by 6 bases, with 16 bases left in between. Germline CDR1 and CDR2: ENHRY and SYGVKD. There are 13 residues in the CDR3. Assay used: immunoSEQ multiplex PCR; TCRdb lists only in-frame clones, some missing. The sample gives 90,000 or so clones, 86% of which show up once; less than 9% is in the top ten. The sequence was obtained from a man in his sixties with acute or convalescent COVID-19. Material: peripheral blood. The chain has TRBV10-3 and TRBJ1-5; tentatively, D is TRBD1 (5 bases). The CDR3 is CATKQGVGQPQHF. CDR3 bases: TGTGCCACTAAACAAGGGGTCGGTCAGCCCCAGCATTTT.